This entry is about one T cell receptor beta chain. TCRdb keeps only in-frame clones here, not all; method: immunoSEQ multiplex PCR. This table has about 120,000 clones, roughly 76% appearing once. This sample was included in a study of blood T cell repertoires in COVID-19. For the study at large: Samples taken during acute and convalescent COVID-19 were collected in the United States, Italy and Spain. Sources were T cells, B-cell-depleted T cells, or PBMCs; the material itself was cDNA or gDNA.

The CDR3 runs to 13 residues. Trimming cost V 0 bases and J 7 bases, with 10 bases left between them. Germline CDR1 SQVTM, CDR2 ANQGSEA. The sequence was collected from a human donor in a cohort sampled during active COVID-19. This rearrangement joins TRBV29-1 to TRBJ2-1; TRBD2 might be the D (5 bases). Sequenced material: peripheral blood. The CDR3 coding sequence is TGCAGCGTTGAAGATTCCTCGGGAAATGAGCAGTTCTTC. Its protein product is CSVEDSSGNEQFF.